Each of the 17 T cell receptor beta chains below was sequenced from the same sample in a study of identical twins. A single record per CDR3 protein comes from TCRdb applying MiXCR to the 5' RACE reads. This table holds roughly 570,000 distinct CDR3 sequences, just under 10% found once. This same sample was also part of a study on yellow fever vaccine responses in identical twins.

Sample: PBMCs. These receptors originate from a woman between 18 and 30 years old in good health.

This clonotype was counted a few times. The rearrangement uses TRBV3-1 and TRBJ2-1; D ambiguous. This CDR3 is 16 amino acids long. Germline assignment: CDR1 LGHDT and CDR2 YNNKEL (reference sequence). Trimming took off 1 base at V and 3 bases at J, with 13 bases between the two ends. CDR3 nucleotides: TGTGCCAGCAGCCAAGCTGGCAGCTTCAACTACAATGAGCAGTTCTTC. Translation gives CASSQAGSFNYNEQFF.

CDR3 nucleotide sequence: TGTGCCAGCTCACCACCGATTAGCGGCTACGAGCAGTACTTC. Its protein product is CASSPPISGYEQYF. The rearrangement links TRBV18 to TRBJ2-7, with D possibly being TRBD2 (6 bases). This CDR3 has 14 amino acids. Trimming removed 0 bases at V and 3 bases at J, with 9 bases between. CDR1 is KGHSH and CDR2 is LQKENI in the germline V gene.

This clonotype was found a few times. The chain employs TRBV2 and TRBJ2-7; D is unclear. Deletions cut 3 bases from V and 5 bases from J, with 8 bases between. The germline V gene has CDR1 SNHLY and CDR2 FYNNEI. The CDR3 extends over 12 amino acids. The CDR3 DNA follows: TGTGCCAGCAGTGAGGTGGCTAACGAGCAGTACTTC. This encodes CASSEVANEQYF.

This clonotype has just a few counts. The chain has TRBV5-1 and TRBJ2-7; D possibly corresponds to TRBD1 (6 bases). The CDR3 contains 13 residues. V gave up 6 bases and J gave up 1 base, with 11 bases separating them. Germline CDR1 reads SGHRS; CDR2 reads YFSETQ. CDR3 sequence reads: CASTQQGSYEQYF. CDR3 DNA sequence: TGCGCCAGCACCCAACAGGGATCCTACGAGCAGTACTTC.

This sequence joins TRBV27 and TRBJ2-7; D not resolved. Germline V gene data show CDR1 as MNHEY and CDR2 as SMNVEV (reference sequence). The CDR3 length is 13 residues. V shed 2 bases and J shed 3 bases, with 8 bases lying between them. The CDR3 DNA follows: TGTGCCAGCAGTTTAAACCGAATCTACGAGCAGTACTTC. As protein: CASSLNRIYEQYF.

The sample holds a few counts of this clonotype. The chain's CDR3 is CASSGLEQYF. The CDR3 DNA reads TGTGCCAGCAGTGGTCTCGAGCAGTACTTC. The rearrangement uses TRBV2 and TRBJ2-7; D is unclear. The germline V and J ends were trimmed by 4 bases and 6 bases, with 4 bases remaining between them. The CDR3 has 10 residues. Germline loops: CDR1 SNHLY, CDR2 FYNNEI. Full variable domain (rest looked up from reference TRBV2 and TRBJ2-7): EPEVTQTPSHQVTQMGQEVILRCVPISNHLYFYWYRQILGQKVEFLVSFYNNEISEKSEIFDDQFSVERPDGSNFTLKIRSTKLEDSAMYFCASSGLEQYFGPGTRLTVT.

The table lists this clonotype with many counts. The J gene is TRBJ1-4, the V gene TRBV12-3 or TRBV12-4, with a possible D match to TRBD1 (6 bases). The V end was cut by 6 bases, the J end by 4 bases, with 15 bases between. This CDR3 spans 15 amino acids. The CDR3: CASSPSQGINEKLFF. The CDR3 nucleotides read TGTGCCAGCAGCCCCTCACAGGGTATTAATGAAAAACTGTTTTTT.

There are many counts of this clonotype. This chain uses TRBV12-3 or TRBV12-4 with TRBJ1-2; the D is unclear. V shed 7 bases and J shed 4 bases, with 7 bases lying between them. The CDR3 consists of 11 residues. The CDR3 nucleotides are TGTGCCAGCATTAATGTCTATGGCTACACCTTC. Translating it yields CASINVYGYTF.

This clonotype was recorded a few times. This rearrangement joins TRBV15 to TRBJ2-7, with TRBD2 identical over 12 bases. V shed 5 bases and J 3 bases; nucleotides not matched to a gene: 5. This CDR3 is built from 15 residues. Germline V gene lookup returns CDR1 LNHNV and CDR2 YYDKDF (reference sequence). The CDR3 nucleotides read TGTGCCACCAGCGGCGGACTAGCGGGGAACTACGAGCAGTACTTC. The encoded protein is CATSGGLAGNYEQYF.

This clonotype was observed once. The chain carries TRBV11-2 and TRBJ1-1, with D unclear. Trimming cost V 6 bases and J 5 bases, with 13 bases left between them. Germline-derived CDR1 and CDR2 are SGHAT and FQNNGV. This CDR3 has 13 amino acids. The CDR3 DNA reads as TGTGCCAGCAGACTCCCCGGGTTAACTGAAGCTTTCTTT. It encodes CASRLPGLTEAFF.

This clonotype has more than one count but fewer than ten. This chain links TRBV4-3 with TRBJ2-7; 10 bases agree with TRBD2. Germline V gene sequence: CDR1 LGHNA, CDR2 YSLEER. The CDR3 spans 15 residues. V was pared by 0 bases and J by 5 bases, with 4 bases of the junction left unmatched. The chain's CDR3 is CASSQDGLAVNEQYF. CDR3 DNA: TGCGCCAGCAGCCAAGATGGACTAGCGGTTAACGAGCAGTACTTC.

This clonotype was detected only a few times. The chain carries TRBV6-1 and TRBJ2-1; TRBD2 is a possible D gene (6 bases). This CDR3 has 14 amino acids. Trimming stripped 5 bases from V and 5 bases from J, with 13 bases between. The germline CDR1 and CDR2 sequences are MNHNS and SASEGT. The CDR3 region is CASSPAGRDNEQFF. CDR3 bases: TGTGCCAGCAGTCCAGCCGGGAGAGACAATGAGCAGTTCTTC.

This clonotype was recorded a few times. The chain uses TRBV6-2 or TRBV6-3 and TRBJ2-7; 8 bases fit TRBD1. This CDR3 is built from 15 residues. CDR1 and CDR2 from the germline V gene are MNHEY and SVGEGT. V lost 8 bases and J lost 7; bases outside the gene matches: 16. The CDR3 region has the DNA TGTGCCAGCTCTATTGCCACGACAGGGGTTAATGAGCAGTACTTC. The encoded protein is CASSIATTGVNEQYF.

This clonotype was counted only a few times. This chain uses TRBV29-1 with TRBJ1-2, with D perhaps TRBD1 (5 bases). CDR1 and CDR2 from the germline V gene are SQVTM and ANQGSEA. Trimming took off 6 bases at V and 4 bases at J, with 24 bases between the two ends. The CDR3 is 16 residues long. The CDR3 protein is CSVIEDRQSGVYGYTF. The DNA for the CDR3 is TGCAGCGTCATAGAAGACAGACAGTCGGGGGTCTATGGCTACACCTTC.

The chain has TRBV13 and TRBJ2-5; tentative D call: TRBD1 (5 bases). Germline CDR1 PRHDT, CDR2 FYEKMQ (reference sequence). The CDR3 has 14 residues. V was cut by 5 bases and J by 1 base, with 11 bases left in between. The DNA of the CDR3 is TGTGCCAGCAGCAACGTAAGGGGCCAAGAGACCCAGTACTTC. Its translation is CASSNVRGQETQYF. The full variable domain, its missing parts supplied by reference TRBV13 and TRBJ2-5, is AAGVIQSPRHLIKEKRETATLKCYPIPRHDTVYWYQQGPGQDPQFLISFYEKMQSDKGSIPDRFSAQQFSDYHSELNMSSLELGDSALYFCASSNVRGQETQYFGPGTRLLVL.

This clonotype came up a few times. The rearrangement joins TRBV28 to TRBJ2-1; no reliable D call. V dropped 7 bases and J dropped 2 bases, with 15 bases sitting between them. The CDR3 runs to 15 residues. The germline V gene has CDR1 MDHEN and CDR2 SYDVKM. This CDR3 reads CASKKTWTAYNEQFF. CDR3 nucleotide sequence: TGTGCCAGCAAAAAAACGTGGACCGCCTACAATGAGCAGTTCTTC.

The gene calls are TRBV29-1 and TRBJ2-1, with 9 bases identical to TRBD2. The trim removed 6 bases at V and 4 bases at J, leaving 13 bases unmatched. CDR1 is SQVTM, CDR2 ANQGSEA, per germline. The CDR3 length is 16 residues. The CDR3 sequence: CSVLPTTSGKYNEQFF. CDR3 nucleotides: TGCAGCGTCCTCCCCACGACTAGCGGAAAATACAATGAGCAGTTCTTC.